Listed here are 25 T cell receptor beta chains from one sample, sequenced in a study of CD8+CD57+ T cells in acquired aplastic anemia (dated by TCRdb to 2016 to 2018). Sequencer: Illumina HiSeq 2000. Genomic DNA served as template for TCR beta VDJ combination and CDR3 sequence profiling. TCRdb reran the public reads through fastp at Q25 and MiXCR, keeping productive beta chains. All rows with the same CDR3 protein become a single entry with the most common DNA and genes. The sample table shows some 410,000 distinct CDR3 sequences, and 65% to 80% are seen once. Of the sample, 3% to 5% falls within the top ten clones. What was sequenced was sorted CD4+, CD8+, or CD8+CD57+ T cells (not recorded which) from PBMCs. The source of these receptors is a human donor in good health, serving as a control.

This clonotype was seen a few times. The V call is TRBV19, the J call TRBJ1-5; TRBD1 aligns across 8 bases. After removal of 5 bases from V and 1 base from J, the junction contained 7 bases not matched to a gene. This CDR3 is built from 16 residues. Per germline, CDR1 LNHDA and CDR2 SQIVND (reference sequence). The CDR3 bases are TGTGCCAGTAGTGACAGGGGAAAGGGAAGCAATCAGCCCCAGCATTTT. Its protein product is CASSDRGKGSNQPQHF. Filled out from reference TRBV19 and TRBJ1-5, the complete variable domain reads DGGITQSPKYLFRKEGQNVTLSCEQNLNHDAMYWYRQDPGQGLRLIYYSQIVNDFQKGDIAEGYSVSREKKESFPLTVTSAQKNPTAFYLCASSDRGKGSNQPQHFGDGTRLSIL.

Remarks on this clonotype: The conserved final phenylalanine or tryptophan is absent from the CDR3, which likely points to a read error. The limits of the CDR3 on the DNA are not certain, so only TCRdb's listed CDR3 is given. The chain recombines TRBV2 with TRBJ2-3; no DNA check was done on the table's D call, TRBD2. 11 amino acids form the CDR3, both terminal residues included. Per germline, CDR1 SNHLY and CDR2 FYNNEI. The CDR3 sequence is CASSPGAARTD.

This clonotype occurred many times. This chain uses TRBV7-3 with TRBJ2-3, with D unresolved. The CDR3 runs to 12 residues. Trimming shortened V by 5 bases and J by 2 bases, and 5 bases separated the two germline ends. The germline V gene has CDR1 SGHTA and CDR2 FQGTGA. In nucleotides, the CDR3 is TGTGCCAGCAGCACGGACACAGATACGCAGTATTTT. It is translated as CASSTDTDTQYF.

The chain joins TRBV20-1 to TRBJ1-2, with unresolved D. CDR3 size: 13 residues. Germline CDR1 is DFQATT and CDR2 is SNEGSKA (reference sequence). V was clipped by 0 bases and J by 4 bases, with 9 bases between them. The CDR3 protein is CSARDESSYGYTF. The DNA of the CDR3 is TGCAGTGCTAGAGATGAGAGTTCCTATGGCTACACCTTC.

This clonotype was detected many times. The CDR3 DNA reads as TGTGCCAGCAGACCCGGGACCCTCGACAATCAGCCCCAGCATTTT. This gives the protein CASRPGTLDNQPQHF. The chain links TRBV27 to TRBJ1-5; possible D gene TRBD1, 5 bases. The CDR3 runs 15 residues. Germline CDR1 MNHEY, CDR2 SMNVEV (reference sequence). The V end was cut by 6 bases, the J end by 3 bases, with 15 bases between.

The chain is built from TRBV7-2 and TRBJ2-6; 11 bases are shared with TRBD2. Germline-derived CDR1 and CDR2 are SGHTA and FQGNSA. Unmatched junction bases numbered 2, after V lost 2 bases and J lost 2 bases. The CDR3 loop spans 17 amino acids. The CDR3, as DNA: TGTGCCAGCAGCTTACTACTAGCGGGGGCTGGGGCCAACGTCCTGACTTTC. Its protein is CASSLLLAGAGANVLTF.

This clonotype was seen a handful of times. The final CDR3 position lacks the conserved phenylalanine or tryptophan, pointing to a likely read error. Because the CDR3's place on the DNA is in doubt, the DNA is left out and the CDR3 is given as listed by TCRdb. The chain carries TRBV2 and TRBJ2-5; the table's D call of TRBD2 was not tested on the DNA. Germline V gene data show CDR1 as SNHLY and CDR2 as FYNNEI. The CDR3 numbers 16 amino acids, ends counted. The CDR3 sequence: CASSETRTGPLHFGNG.

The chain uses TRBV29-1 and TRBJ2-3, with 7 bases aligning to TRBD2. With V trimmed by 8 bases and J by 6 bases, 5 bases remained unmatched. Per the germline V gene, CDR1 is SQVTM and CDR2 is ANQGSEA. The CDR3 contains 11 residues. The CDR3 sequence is CSPAGEDTQYF. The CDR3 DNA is TGCAGCCCGGCGGGGGAGGATACGCAGTATTTT.

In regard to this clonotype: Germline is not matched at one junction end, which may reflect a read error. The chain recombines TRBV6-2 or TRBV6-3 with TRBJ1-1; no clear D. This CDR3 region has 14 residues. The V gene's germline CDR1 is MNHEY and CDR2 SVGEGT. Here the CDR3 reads CASSPSELNTEPFF. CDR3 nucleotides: TGTGCCAGCTCCCCCTCCGAGTTGAACACTGAACCTTTCTTT.

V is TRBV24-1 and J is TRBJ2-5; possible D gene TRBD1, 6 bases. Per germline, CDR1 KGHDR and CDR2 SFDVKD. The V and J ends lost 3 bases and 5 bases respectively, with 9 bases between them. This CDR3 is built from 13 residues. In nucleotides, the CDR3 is TGTGCCACCAGTGATCACAGGGTTGAGACCCAGTACTTC. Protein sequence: CATSDHRVETQYF.

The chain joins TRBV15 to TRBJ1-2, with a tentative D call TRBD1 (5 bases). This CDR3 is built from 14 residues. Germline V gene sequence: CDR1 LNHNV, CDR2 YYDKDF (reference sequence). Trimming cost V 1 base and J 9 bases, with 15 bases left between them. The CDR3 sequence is CATSRGRGGLSYTF. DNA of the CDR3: TGTGCCACCAGCAGAGGCCGGGGGGGGTTAAGCTACACCTTC.

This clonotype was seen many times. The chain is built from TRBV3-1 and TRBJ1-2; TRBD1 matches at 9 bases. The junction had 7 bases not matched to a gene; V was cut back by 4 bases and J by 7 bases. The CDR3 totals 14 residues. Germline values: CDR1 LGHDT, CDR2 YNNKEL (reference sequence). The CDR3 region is CASSPYRDRAGYTF. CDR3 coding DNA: TGTGCCAGCAGCCCTTACCGGGACAGGGCTGGCTACACCTTC.

Written as DNA, the CDR3 is TGCAGTGCTAGACAACCGCCCACGGAGTACTTC. It codes for CSARQPPTEYF. The chain employs TRBV20-1 and TRBJ2-7; D gene unclear. The V end lost 2 bases, the J end lost 11 bases, and 13 bases lay between the germline ends. The length of the CDR3 is 11 residues. Per the germline V gene, CDR1 is DFQATT and CDR2 is SNEGSKA (reference sequence).

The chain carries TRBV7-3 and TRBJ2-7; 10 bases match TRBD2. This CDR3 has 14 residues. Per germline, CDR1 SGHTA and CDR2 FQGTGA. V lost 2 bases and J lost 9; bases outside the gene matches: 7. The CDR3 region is CASSLGLADLGQYF. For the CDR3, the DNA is TGTGCCAGCAGCTTAGGACTAGCGGACCTGGGGCAGTACTTC.

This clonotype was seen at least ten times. The CDR3 coding sequence is TGCGCCAGCAGCAGCGGGACAGACACTGAAGCTTTCTTT. It yields the protein CASSSGTDTEAFF. The chain couples TRBV5-1 to TRBJ1-1, with 7 bases that match TRBD1. The CDR3 covers 13 residues. The ends lost 4 bases at V and 3 bases at J; junction bases unmatched: 3. CDR1 is SGHRS, CDR2 YFSETQ, per germline.

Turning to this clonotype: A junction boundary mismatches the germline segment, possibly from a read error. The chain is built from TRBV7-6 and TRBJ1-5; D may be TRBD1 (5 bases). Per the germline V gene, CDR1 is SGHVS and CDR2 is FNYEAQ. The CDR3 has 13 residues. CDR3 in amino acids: CASSLKGEGTEAF. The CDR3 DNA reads TGTGCCAGCAGCTTAAAAGGGGAAGGCACTGAAGCTTTC.

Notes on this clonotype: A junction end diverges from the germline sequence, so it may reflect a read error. CDR3 loop: CASSLGDRFYGYTF. For the CDR3, the DNA is TGTGCCAGCAGTTTAGGGGATCGATTCTACGGCTACACCTTC. The gene calls are TRBV10-3 and TRBJ1-2; D is perhaps TRBD1 (5 bases). CDR3 length equals 14 residues. CDR1 ENHRY and CDR2 SYGVKD come from the germline V gene.

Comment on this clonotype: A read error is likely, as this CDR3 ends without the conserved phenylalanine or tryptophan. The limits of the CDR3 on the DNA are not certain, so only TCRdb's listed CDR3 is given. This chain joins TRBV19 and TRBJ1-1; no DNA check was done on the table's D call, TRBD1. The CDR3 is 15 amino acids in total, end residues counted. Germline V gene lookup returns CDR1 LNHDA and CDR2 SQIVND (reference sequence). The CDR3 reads CATPGDRGTAIAVFR.

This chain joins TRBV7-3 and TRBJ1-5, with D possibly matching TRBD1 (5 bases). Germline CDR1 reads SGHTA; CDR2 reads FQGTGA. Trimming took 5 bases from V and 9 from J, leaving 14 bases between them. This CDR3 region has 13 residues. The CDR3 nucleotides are TGTGCCAGCAGCACCTCAGGGAGAAGGCCCCAGCATTTT. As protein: CASSTSGRRPQHF. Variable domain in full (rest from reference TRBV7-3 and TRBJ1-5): GAGVSQTPSNKVTEKGKYVELRCDPISGHTALYWYRQSLGQGPEFLIYFQGTGAADDSGLPNDRFFAVRPEGSVSTLKIQRTERGDSAVYLCASSTSGRRPQHFGDGTRLSIL.

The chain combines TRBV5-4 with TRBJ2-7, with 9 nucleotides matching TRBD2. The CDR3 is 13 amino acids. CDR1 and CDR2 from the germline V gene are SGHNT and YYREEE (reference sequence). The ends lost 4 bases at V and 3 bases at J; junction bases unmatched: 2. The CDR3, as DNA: TGTGCCAGCAGCGGCGGGGGGGACTACGAGCAGTACTTC. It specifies CASSGGGDYEQYF.

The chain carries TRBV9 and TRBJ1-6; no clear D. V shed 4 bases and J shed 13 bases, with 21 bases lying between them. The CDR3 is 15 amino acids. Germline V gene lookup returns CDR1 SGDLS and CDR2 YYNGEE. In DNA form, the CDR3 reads TGTGCCAGCAGCCTTAGCACGGCCTCTGAAGCTCCCCTCCACTTT. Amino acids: CASSLSTASEAPLHF.

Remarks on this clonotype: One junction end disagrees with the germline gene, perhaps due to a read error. This chain's CDR3 is CASTGQGYTQQLF. CDR3 DNA sequence: TGTGCCAGCACTGGACAGGGATATACGCAACAGCTCTTT. The rearrangement joins TRBV19 to TRBJ1-5; 8 bases are a match to TRBD1. The CDR3 consists of 13 residues. Germline V gives CDR1 LNHDA, CDR2 SQIVND (reference sequence).

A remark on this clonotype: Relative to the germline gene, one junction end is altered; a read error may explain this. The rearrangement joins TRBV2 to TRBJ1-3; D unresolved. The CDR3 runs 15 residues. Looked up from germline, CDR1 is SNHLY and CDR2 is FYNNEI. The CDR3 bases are TGTGCCAGCAGCACCGGACCTAGCACTAGAAACACCAAGCAGTTT. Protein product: CASSTGPSTRNTKQF.

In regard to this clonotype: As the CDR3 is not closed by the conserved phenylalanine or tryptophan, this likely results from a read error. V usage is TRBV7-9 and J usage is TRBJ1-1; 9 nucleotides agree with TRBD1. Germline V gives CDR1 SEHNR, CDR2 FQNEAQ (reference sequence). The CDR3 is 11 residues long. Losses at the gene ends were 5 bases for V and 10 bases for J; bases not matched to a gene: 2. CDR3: CASSRGQGAFY. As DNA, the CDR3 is TGTGCCAGCAGCCGGGGACAGGGAGCTTTCTAT.

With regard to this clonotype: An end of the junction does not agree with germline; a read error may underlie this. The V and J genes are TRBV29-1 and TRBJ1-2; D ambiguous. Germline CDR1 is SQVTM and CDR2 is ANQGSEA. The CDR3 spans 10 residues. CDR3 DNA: TGCAGCGTTGAAGAGAATGCAGACACCTTT. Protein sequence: CSVEENADTF.